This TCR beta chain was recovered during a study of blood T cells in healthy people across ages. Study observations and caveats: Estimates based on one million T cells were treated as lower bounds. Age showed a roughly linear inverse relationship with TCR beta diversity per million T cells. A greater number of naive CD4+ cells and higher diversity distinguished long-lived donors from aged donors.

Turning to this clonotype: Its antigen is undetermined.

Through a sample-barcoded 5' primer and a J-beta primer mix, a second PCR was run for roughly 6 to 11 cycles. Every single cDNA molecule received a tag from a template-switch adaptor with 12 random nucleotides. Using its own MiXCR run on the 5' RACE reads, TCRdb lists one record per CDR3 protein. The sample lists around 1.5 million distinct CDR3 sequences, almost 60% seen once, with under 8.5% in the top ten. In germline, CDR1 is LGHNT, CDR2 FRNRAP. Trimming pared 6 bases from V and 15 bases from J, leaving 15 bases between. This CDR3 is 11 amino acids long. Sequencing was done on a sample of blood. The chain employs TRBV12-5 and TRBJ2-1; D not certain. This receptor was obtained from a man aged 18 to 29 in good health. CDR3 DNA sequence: TGTGCTAGTGGATACGACAAATCTGCGTTCTTC. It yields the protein CASGYDKSAFF. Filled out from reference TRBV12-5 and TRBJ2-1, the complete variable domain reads DARVTQTPRHKVTEMGQEVTMRCQPILGHNTVFWYRQTMMQGLELLAYFRNRAPLDDSGMPKDRFSAEMPDATLATLKIQPSEPRDSAVYFCASGYDKSAFFGPGTRLTVL.